This T cell receptor (beta chain) appears in the sequencing data of a study of PD-1 blockade in classical Hodgkin lymphoma. Relapses following autologous stem cell transplantation were seen in all patients, with brentuximab vedotin exposure varying. The V end lost 3 bases, the J end lost 0 bases, and 9 bases lay between the germline ends. This CDR3 has 15 residues. CDR1 SNHLY and CDR2 FYNNEI come from the germline V gene. Method: immunoSEQ multiplex PCR; TCRdb's copy keeps in-frame clones and lacks some. Here the sample spans some 15,000 clones, around 83% being singletons. The sequenced sample was peripheral blood mononuclear cells (PBMCs), obtained before the second cycle of nivolumab. The TCR was taken from a human donor with classical Hodgkin lymphoma. The rearrangement joins TRBV2 to TRBJ1-5, with D hard to call. The CDR3 loop is CASSEEHPSNQPQHF. The CDR3 region has the DNA TGTGCCAGCAGTGAGGAACATCCTAGCAATCAGCCCCAGCATTTT.